In this sample, the clone carrying this T cell receptor (beta chain) turned up a few times. Antigen: not known. Heparinised blood was drawn once per donor, averaging approximately 100 mL. Sorted CD4+ subsets: naive, central memory, regulatory, stem cell-like memory (CD45RO/CCR7/CD25/CD127/CD95/CD27 panel). Sequencing targeted expressed TCRB transcripts, as all isolated RNA had been reverse transcribed. Naive, central memory and regulatory T cell samples produced a mean of roughly 3.8 million reads. Method: immunoSEQ multiplex PCR; TCRdb's copy keeps in-frame clones and lacks some. The sample has under 350,000 clones, 24% seen once. The data are from a study of beta chain features in type 1 diabetes. Study results and limitations: In all four CD4+ subsets, TCRB CDR3 length was significantly, moderately reduced in type 1 diabetes.

CDR1 is SGHNT and CDR2 is YYREEE in the germline V gene (reference sequence). This CDR3 has 14 residues. Trimming removed 3 bases at V and 2 bases at J, with 11 bases between. Sequencing input: naive CD4+ T cells from blood. The source of this sequence is a woman aged 25-40 years with type 1 diabetes. This sequence joins TRBV5-4 and TRBJ1-2; D possibly corresponds to TRBD1 (6 bases). CDR3 DNA: TGTGCCAGCAGCTCGAAGACAGGAAACTATGGCTACACCTTC. Translating gives CASSSKTGNYGYTF.